The subject of this entry is one T cell receptor (beta chain). Antigen specificity is unknown. The PCR employed 60 Vbeta primers together with 13 Jbeta primers. Method: immunoSEQ multiplex PCR; TCRdb's copy keeps in-frame clones and lacks some. The sample shows 140,000 to 150,000 clones, nearly 80% of them seen only once. The data were taken from a study of cytomegalovirus exposure and HLA in healthy donors. Overall study results and limits: Analysis was performed later, and it showed HLA-associated TCR beta chains to be more clonally expanded than equally common others. Common viral pathogens seemed to be connected with several of the most significant clusters, according to a later analysis.

CDR1 is MRHNA and CDR2 is SNTAGT in the germline V gene. The CDR3 loop spans 13 amino acids. V lost 3 bases to trimming and J lost 5 bases, with 5 bases between them. The receptor was derived from a woman under 40 in good health and CMV-seronegative. This chain links TRBV6-4 with TRBJ1-6; D remains ambiguous. The sequencing sample was made of PBMCs. The CDR3 DNA is TGTGCCAGCAGTGAACGGGATAATTCACCCCTCCACTTT. As protein: CASSERDNSPLHF.